What follows describes a single TCR beta chain. These data originate in a study of blood T cell repertoires in COVID-19. Study-level background: From the United States, Italy and Spain came samples of acute and convalescent COVID-19. Nucleic acid was either cDNA or gDNA, and it came from T cells, B-cell-depleted T cells, or PBMCs.

Original handling: Cell counts per sample came from amplifying reference gene primers. Generated by immunoSEQ multiplex PCR, the TCRdb table keeps only in-frame clones and is missing some. V and J calls and clone size are as listed in that table; D and trimming were resolved from the DNA. Among roughly 340,000 clones listed, about nine tenths were seen once. Seattle enrolled patients during active infection and tracked them longitudinally. Trimming cost V 3 bases and J 7 bases; bases outside gene matches: 7. The CDR3 length is 15 residues. The germline CDR1 and CDR2 sequences are MRHNA and SNTAGT. The sequenced sample consisted of peripheral blood. This chain joins TRBV6-4 and TRBJ1-4, with 8 positions matching TRBD1. The sequence was collected from a woman between 65 and 79 years old with COVID-19, enrolled during active disease. DNA of the CDR3: TGTGCCAGCAGTGAAGGACAGGGAGGCGGTGAAAAACTGTTTTTT. Amino acids: CASSEGQGGGEKLFF.